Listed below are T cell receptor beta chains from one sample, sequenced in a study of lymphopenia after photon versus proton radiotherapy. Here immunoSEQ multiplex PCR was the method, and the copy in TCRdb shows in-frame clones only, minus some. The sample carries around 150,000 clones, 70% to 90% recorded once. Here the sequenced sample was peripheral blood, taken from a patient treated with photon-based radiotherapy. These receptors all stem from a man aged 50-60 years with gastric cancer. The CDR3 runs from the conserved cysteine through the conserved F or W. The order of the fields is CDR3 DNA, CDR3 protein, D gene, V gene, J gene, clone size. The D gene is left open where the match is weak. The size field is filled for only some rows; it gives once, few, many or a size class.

TGTGCCAGCAGCCCTAAGTTTAGCAATCAGCCCCAGCATTTT,CASSPKFSNQPQHF,NA,TRBV2,TRBJ1-5,NA
TGTGCCAGCAGCTTTCGAGGGACAGGGGGCACAGATACGCAGTATTTT,CASSFRGTGGTDTQYF,TRBD1,TRBV11-3,TRBJ2-3,NA
TGTGCCAGCAGCTTAGGTAGCGGGAACACTGAAGCTTTCTTT,CASSLGSGNTEAFF,NA,TRBV7-2,TRBJ1-1,NA
TGCGCCAGCAGCCAAGATAGCAGGGGGGGAAACACCATATATTTT,CASSQDSRGGNTIYF,TRBD1,TRBV4-1,TRBJ1-3,NA
TGTGCCAGCAGCCAAACCGGGTCAATCCCGACGGAAGCTTTCTTT,CASSQTGSIPTEAFF,NA,TRBV7-3,TRBJ1-1,NA
TGTGCCAGCAGCGGGGACGGACTCTCTGGAAACACCATATATTTT,CASSGDGLSGNTIYF,NA,TRBV9,TRBJ1-3,NA
TGTGCCAGTAGTATTCCCGGGACGGCTAAGGCTTATGGCTACACCTTC,CASSIPGTAKAYGYTF,NA,TRBV19,TRBJ1-2,once
TGTGCCAGCATACAGACAGCCTGGGGAAACACCATATATTTT,CASIQTAWGNTIYF,NA,TRBV7-8,TRBJ1-3,NA
TGTGCCAGCAGTGACTCGGCTAGAGAGGGGTACAATGAGCAGTTCTTC,CASSDSAREGYNEQFF,NA,TRBV6-4,TRBJ2-1,NA
TGTGCCAGCAGTGAACCCCGAGACGGATACAATCAGCCCCAGCATTTT,CASSEPRDGYNQPQHF,NA,TRBV6-1,TRBJ1-5,NA
TGTGCCAGCATCGGGTTTGGACAGGGCCAAACTGGGGCCAACGTCCTGACTTTC,CASIGFGQGQTGANVLTF,TRBD1,TRBV5-6,TRBJ2-6,NA
TGTGCCAGTACGACAACCCCAACTAATGAGCGACTGTTTTTT,CASTTTPTNERLFF,NA,TRBV19,TRBJ1-4,NA
TGTGCCAGCAGCTCTCCGGGACAGGGAGCCTACGAGCAGTACTTC,CASSSPGQGAYEQYF,TRBD1,TRBV5-4,TRBJ2-7,NA
TGTGCCAGCTCTAGTCGGGTGGCTGATAGCAATCAGCCCCAGCATTTT,CASSSRVADSNQPQHF,NA,TRBV18,TRBJ1-5,once
TGTGCCAGCAGCCGACGGGACAGTCCCCTCGACACAGATACGCAGTATTTT,CASSRRDSPLDTDTQYF,TRBD1,TRBV14,TRBJ2-3,NA